Shown below are 24 T cell receptor beta chains from a single sample sequenced in a study of Ad26.COV2.S vaccination and SARS-CoV-2 variants (dated by TCRdb to the early 2020s). This specimen's time point label, per the study, means: individuals recovered from natural SARS-CoV-2 infection. Library creation used the immunoSEQ multiplex PCR assay. The source is immuneACCESS, and TCRdb retained only in-frame sequences with V and J called. Part of the clones is not carried over; for the studies checked, unresolved V genes explain less than half of this, and the remainder is unexplained. This sample has roughly 92,000 clones in its table, and more than 65% of those were observed once. The ten largest clones represent around a sixth of the sample. The material sequenced was peripheral blood, taken after recovery from COVID-19. These receptors were taken from a human donor who had recovered from COVID-19.

This chain uses TRBV9 with TRBJ2-7, with unresolved D. This CDR3 spans 13 amino acids. V was clipped by 0 bases and J by 2 bases, with 6 bases between them. Germline CDR1 is SGDLS and CDR2 is YYNGEE. CDR3 bases: TGTGCCAGCAGCGTAGGGGTAACCTACGAGCAGTACTTC. It specifies CASSVGVTYEQYF.

J is TRBJ2-4 and V is TRBV12-5; the match to TRBD2 covers 11 bases. CDR3 length equals 14 residues. Unmatched junction bases numbered 4, after V lost 5 bases and J lost 7 bases. In germline, CDR1 is LGHNT, CDR2 FRNRAP. As DNA, the CDR3 is TGTGCTAGTGGTCCTGTAGCGGGAGGGAACATTCAGTACTTC. Translating it yields CASGPVAGGNIQYF.

This chain joins TRBV6-5 and TRBJ2-2; TRBD2 matches 10 bases. The trim removed 6 bases at V and 6 bases at J, leaving 7 bases unmatched. The CDR3 is made up of 15 amino acids. Germline CDR1 reads MNHEY; CDR2 reads SVGAGI. CDR3 residues: CASRESSGSAGELFF. As DNA, the CDR3 is TGTGCCAGCAGGGAGTCTAGCGGGAGTGCCGGGGAGCTGTTTTTT.

The gene calls are TRBV19 and TRBJ1-5; unclear D gene. Germline V CDR1 and CDR2: LNHDA, SQIVND (reference sequence). Trimming stripped 1 base from V and 1 base from J, with 8 bases between. This CDR3 is 15 amino acids long. CDR3 residues: CASSIGTASNQPQHF. The CDR3 DNA reads TGTGCCAGTAGTATAGGGACGGCGAGCAATCAGCCCCAGCATTTT.

This chain uses TRBV27 with TRBJ1-6; D is uncertain. Germline V gene lookup returns CDR1 MNHEY and CDR2 SMNVEV (reference sequence). Trimming shortened V by 6 bases and J by 3 bases, and 3 bases separated the two germline ends. This CDR3 is built from 12 residues. CDR3 loop: CASSVYNSPLHF. The CDR3 nucleotides read TGTGCCAGCAGCGTCTATAATTCACCCCTCCACTTT.

The chain has TRBV6-5 and TRBJ1-2; TRBD1 matches at 8 bases. The V and J ends lost 6 bases and 5 bases, in that order; junction bases with no gene match: 5. Germline lookup yields CDR1 MNHEY and CDR2 SVGAGI. The CDR3 consists of 13 residues. The chain's CDR3 is CASSATGAYGYTF. The CDR3 DNA reads TGTGCCAGCAGCGCGACAGGGGCGTATGGCTACACCTTC.

J is TRBJ2-2 and V is TRBV6-1; TRBD2 matches 7 bases. J lost 3 bases, V lost 3 bases, and 7 bases had no gene match. CDR3 length: 16 residues. In germline, CDR1 is MNHNS, CDR2 SASEGT. CDR3 nucleotide sequence: TGTGCCAGCAGTGAGGTACTAGCGTGGTACACCGGGGAGCTGTTTTTT. Encoded protein: CASSEVLAWYTGELFF.

This clone is a singleton in its sample. The chain combines TRBV7-3 with TRBJ2-1, with D perhaps TRBD2 (5 bases). Germline assignment: CDR1 SGHTA and CDR2 FQGTGA. The CDR3 has 15 residues. Trimming took 1 base from V and 7 from J, leaving 14 bases between them. The CDR3 DNA follows: TGTGCCAGCAGCTTAAGCGGAGCGGCGTTAAATGAGCAGTTCTTC. Its translation is CASSLSGAALNEQFF.

The genes are TRBV27 and TRBJ1-3; D unresolved. The CDR3 sequence is 15 residues long. Germline loops: CDR1 MNHEY, CDR2 SMNVEV (reference sequence). The ends were cut back, 6 bases at V and 0 bases at J, with 12 bases in the middle. CDR3 nucleotide sequence: TGTGCCAGCAGGTTGACGGTAAACTCTGGAAACACCATATATTTT. Amino acids: CASRLTVNSGNTIYF.

The chain uses TRBV27 and TRBJ2-7; D may correspond to TRBD1 or TRBD2 (5 bases each). CDR1 is MNHEY, CDR2 SMNVEV, per germline (reference sequence). The CDR3 has 14 amino acids. Trimming pared 3 bases from V and 3 bases from J, leaving 12 bases between. The CDR3 sequence: CASSLAGTFYEQYF. Here the CDR3 DNA reads TGTGCCAGCAGTTTGGCAGGGACCTTCTACGAGCAGTACTTC.

V usage is TRBV6-2 or TRBV6-3 and J usage is TRBJ2-1; maybe TRBD1 (6 bases). Germline CDR1 and CDR2: MNHEY and SVGEGT. V was shortened by 2 bases and J by 2 bases, with 10 bases between the two germline ends. CDR3 length equals 15 residues. The CDR3 loop reads CASSYDTGPYNEQFF. The CDR3 region has the DNA TGTGCCAGCAGTTACGATACAGGGCCCTACAATGAGCAGTTCTTC.

The rearrangement uses TRBV4-1 and TRBJ1-4; a possible D gene is TRBD1 (6 bases). Germline CDR1 reads MGHRA; CDR2 reads YSYEKL. The germline V and J ends were trimmed by 3 bases and 0 bases, with 11 bases remaining between them. The CDR3 length is 16 residues. The chain's CDR3 is CASSHSGTTTNEKLFF. CDR3 coding DNA: TGCGCCAGCAGCCACTCTGGGACAACAACTAATGAAAAACTGTTTTTT.

The chain links TRBV4-1 to TRBJ2-7, with 7 nucleotides matching TRBD2. J gave up 0 bases and V 0 bases, and 20 bases lay outside the gene matches. This CDR3 contains 21 residues. CDR1 is MGHRA, CDR2 YSYEKL, per germline. CDR3 coding DNA: TGCGCCAGCAGCCAAGAGATGAATGGGTTGACTAGCCGAACAAGCTCCTACGAGCAGTACTTC. Translation: CASSQEMNGLTSRTSSYEQYF.

The chain has TRBV7-9 and TRBJ2-5, with 13 positions matching TRBD2. Losses at the gene ends were 1 base for V and 4 bases for J; bases not matched to a gene: 0. CDR1 and CDR2 (germline): SEHNR, FQNEAQ (reference sequence). The CDR3 spans 15 residues. In DNA, the CDR3 is TGTGCCAGCAGCTTAGGACTAGCGGGAGGAGAGACCCAGTACTTC. Translating gives CASSLGLAGGETQYF.

This clone has a single count. The V and J genes are TRBV13 and TRBJ2-2, with 7 bases matching TRBD2. This CDR3 contains 16 residues. Trimming took 0 bases from V and 4 from J; bases not matched to a gene: 5. The germline CDR1 and CDR2 sequences are PRHDT and FYEKMQ (reference sequence). CDR3 in amino acids: CASSLGVAGGTGELFF. Here the CDR3 DNA reads TGTGCCAGCAGCTTAGGCGTAGCGGGCGGCACCGGGGAGCTGTTTTTT.

The chain has TRBV6-5 and TRBJ2-3; D is unclear. With 6 bases removed from V and 5 bases from J, the gap between germline ends came to 12 bases. Looked up from germline, CDR1 is MNHEY and CDR2 is SVGAGI. This CDR3 spans 13 amino acids. CDR3 bases: TGTGCCAGCAGCGGTATCCGCGGAGATACGCAGTATTTT. It translates to CASSGIRGDTQYF.

The chain uses TRBV28 and TRBJ1-4, with D possibly matching TRBD1 (5 bases). The V end lost 5 bases, the J end lost 8 bases, and 15 bases lay between the germline ends. This CDR3 has 14 amino acids. In germline, CDR1 is MDHEN, CDR2 SYDVKM. The CDR3 here is CASSPQGVQEKLFF. In nucleotides, the CDR3 is TGTGCCAGCAGTCCCCAAGGGGTCCAGGAAAAACTGTTTTTT.

The V gene is TRBV4-2, the J gene TRBJ2-2; D not resolved. Trimming shortened V by 4 bases and J by 3 bases, and 15 bases separated the two germline ends. The germline V gene encodes CDR1 LGHNA and CDR2 YNFKEQ. This CDR3 contains 16 residues. CDR3 sequence (DNA): TGTGCCAGCAGCCCTAAAGGCGCGTCGGACACCGGGGAGCTGTTTTTT. Protein sequence: CASSPKGASDTGELFF.

With respect to this clone: The germline gene is not matched at one end of the junction; a read error may be the cause. This chain joins TRBV7-3 and TRBJ2-2; D is unclear. Per the germline V gene, CDR1 is SGHTA and CDR2 is FQGTGA. The CDR3 loop spans 14 amino acids. CDR3 in amino acids: CASGLTRNTGELFF. In DNA, the CDR3 is TGTGCCAGCGGCTTAACAAGGAACACCGGGGAGCTGTTTTTT.

This chain joins TRBV14 and TRBJ2-2, with 7 bases fitting TRBD2. Germline trimming cut 5 bases from V and 0 bases from J; bases unmatched to any gene: 9. The CDR3 is 17 residues long. Per the germline V gene, CDR1 is SGHDN and CDR2 is FVKESK. CDR3 residues: CASSEKLGRANTGELFF. The CDR3 bases are TGTGCCAGCAGCGAAAAGCTAGGGAGGGCGAACACCGGGGAGCTGTTTTTT.

J is TRBJ1-5 and V is TRBV18; tentatively, D is TRBD1 (5 bases). V gave up 6 bases and J gave up 1 base, with 10 bases separating them. The CDR3 runs 14 residues. Germline V lookup: CDR1 KGHSH, CDR2 LQKENI. CDR3 in amino acids: CASSGVLSNQPQHF. DNA of the CDR3: TGTGCCAGCTCGGGGGTGTTGAGCAATCAGCCCCAGCATTTT.

This clone has just one count. The J gene is TRBJ2-6, the V gene TRBV9; D ambiguous. Germline assignment: CDR1 SGDLS and CDR2 YYNGEE. The CDR3 spans 17 residues. With 0 bases removed from V and 2 bases from J, the gap between germline ends came to 12 bases. In DNA form, the CDR3 reads TGTGCCAGCAGCGTAGGTTTTGGCGAACCTGGGGCCAACGTCCTGACTTTC. It yields the protein CASSVGFGEPGANVLTF.

The gene calls are TRBV6-5 and TRBJ2-1; 11 bases line up with TRBD2. CDR3 size: 16 residues. J lost 3 bases, V lost 4 bases, and 5 bases had no gene match. Germline CDR1 and CDR2: MNHEY and SVGAGI. CDR3 loop: CASSLGTSGIYNEQFF. CDR3 bases: TGTGCCAGCAGTTTGGGGACTAGCGGTATCTACAATGAGCAGTTCTTC.

The chain uses TRBV20-1 and TRBJ1-1; no clear D. Trimming removed 0 bases from V and 7 bases from J, with 6 bases in between. The CDR3 runs to 11 residues. Germline V gene data show CDR1 as DFQATT and CDR2 as SNEGSKA (reference sequence). CDR3 bases: TGCAGTGCTAGAGACCAACTTGAAGCTTTCTTT. This translates into CSARDQLEAFF.